The next 3 T cell receptor beta chains were all read from a single sample in a study of blood T cell dynamics during melanoma immunotherapy (TCRdb year 2020). The time point label of this sample denotes: pre-treatment baseline. The method was the immunoSEQ multiplex PCR assay. What TCRdb holds here is the immuneACCESS table cut down to in-frame rearrangements. Part of the clones is not present; checked against another copy, under half of the missing clones reflect an unresolved V gene, and the others are unexplained. The sample data list 1,800 or so clones, and 65% to 85% of these were observed just once. The ten biggest clones cover around half of the sample. The starting material was blood, obtained from a patient treated with checkpoint blockade. The receptors derive from a human donor with melanoma.

This clone was seen a handful of times. This CDR3 reads CASSPRDRINTEAFF. The CDR3 bases are TGTGCCAGCAGCCCCCGGGACCGGATAAACACTGAAGCTTTCTTT. The chain recombines TRBV11-2 with TRBJ1-1, with D possibly matching TRBD1 (5 bases). Looked up from germline, CDR1 is SGHAT and CDR2 is FQNNGV. This CDR3 has 15 amino acids. V was trimmed by 5 bases and J by 2 bases, leaving 15 bases between them.

V usage is TRBV7-2 and J usage is TRBJ1-5; perhaps TRBD1 as D (5 bases). Trimming removed 5 bases at V and 3 bases at J, with 14 bases between. Germline V gene lookup returns CDR1 SGHTA and CDR2 FQGNSA. The CDR3 extends over 15 amino acids. The CDR3 spells CASSTEAGFNQPQHF. CDR3 coding DNA: TGTGCCAGCAGCACAGAGGCAGGGTTCAATCAGCCCCAGCATTTT.

V is TRBV29-1 and J is TRBJ1-1; D unresolved. Looked up from germline, CDR1 is SQVTM and CDR2 is ANQGSEA. Deletions cut 0 bases from V and 1 base from J, with 12 bases between. The CDR3 loop spans 15 amino acids. The CDR3 bases are TGCAGCGTTGAAGATGGGAAGGGAAGGAACACTGAAGCTTTCTTT. As protein: CSVEDGKGRNTEAFF. The variable domain in full, with the rest retrieved from reference TRBV29-1 and TRBJ1-1, is SAVISQKPSRDICQRGTSLTIQCQVDSQVTMMFWYRQQPGQSLTLIATANQGSEATYESGFVIDKFPISRPNLTFSTLTVSNMSPEDSSIYLCSVEDGKGRNTEAFFGQGTRLTVV.